This T cell receptor beta chain was captured in a study of T cells in Graves' hyperthyroidism and ophthalmopathy. Findings of the study overall: Most expanded thyroid clonotypes above 0.001 also appeared in blood. Model-based prediction identified ophthalmopathy a median around 6.5 months prior to its onset.

TCR beta CDR3 regions were amplified from RNA. First-round RT-PCR of the TCR CDR3 relied on the HTBI primer set. TCRdb processed the multiplex PCR reads anew with MiXCR; each CDR3 protein has one entry. The sample consists of some 760,000 distinct CDR3 sequences, about 15% of them appearing once. Graves' hyperthyroidism was deemed stable absent ophthalmopathy progression within 18 months. Patients were aged 18 to 65, had disease duration under 2 months, and had newly diagnosed hyperthyroidism. V was cut by 5 bases and J by 2 bases, with 8 bases left in between. Germline assignment: CDR1 KGHDR and CDR2 SFDVKD. CDR3 size: 13 residues. This clonotype was detected only a few times. No antigen is known for it.

The chain combines TRBV24-1 with TRBJ1-2; maybe TRBD1 (5 bases). Source material: blood. This sequence was found in a woman aged 18-29 years with Graves' hyperthyroidism. Here the CDR3 reads CATSVRGNYGYTF. The CDR3 bases are TGTGCCACCAGTGTTAGGGGCAACTATGGCTACACCTTC.